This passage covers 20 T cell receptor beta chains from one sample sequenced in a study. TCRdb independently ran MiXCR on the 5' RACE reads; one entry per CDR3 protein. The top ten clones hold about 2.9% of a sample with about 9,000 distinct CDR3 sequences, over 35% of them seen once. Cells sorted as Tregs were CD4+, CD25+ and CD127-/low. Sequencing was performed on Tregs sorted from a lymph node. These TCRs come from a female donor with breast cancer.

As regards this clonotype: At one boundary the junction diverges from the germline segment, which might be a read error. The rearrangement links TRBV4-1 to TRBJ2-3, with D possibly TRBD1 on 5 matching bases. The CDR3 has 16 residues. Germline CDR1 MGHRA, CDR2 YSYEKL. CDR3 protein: CAGSQTSTDSTDTQYF. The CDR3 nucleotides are TGCGCCGGCAGCCAAACGTCGACAGATAGCACAGATACGCAGTATTTT.

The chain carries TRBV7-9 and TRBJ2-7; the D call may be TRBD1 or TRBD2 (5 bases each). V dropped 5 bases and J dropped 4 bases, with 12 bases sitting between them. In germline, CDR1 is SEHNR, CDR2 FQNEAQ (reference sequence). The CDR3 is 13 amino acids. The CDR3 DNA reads TGTGCCAGCAGCCCACCTGGGGGATACGAGCAGTACTTC. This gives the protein CASSPPGGYEQYF. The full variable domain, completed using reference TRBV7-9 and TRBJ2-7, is DTGVSQNPRHKITKRGQNVTFRCDPISEHNRLYWYRQTLGQGPEFLTYFQNEAQLEKSRLLSDRFSAERPKGSFSTLEIQRTEQGDSAMYLCASSPPGGYEQYFGPGTRLTVT.

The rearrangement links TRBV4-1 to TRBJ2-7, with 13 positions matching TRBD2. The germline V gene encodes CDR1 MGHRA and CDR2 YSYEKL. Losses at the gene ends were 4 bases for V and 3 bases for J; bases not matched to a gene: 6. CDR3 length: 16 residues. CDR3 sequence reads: CASSPGLAGTSYEQYF. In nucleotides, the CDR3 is TGCGCCAGCAGCCCGGGACTAGCGGGGACAAGCTACGAGCAGTACTTC.

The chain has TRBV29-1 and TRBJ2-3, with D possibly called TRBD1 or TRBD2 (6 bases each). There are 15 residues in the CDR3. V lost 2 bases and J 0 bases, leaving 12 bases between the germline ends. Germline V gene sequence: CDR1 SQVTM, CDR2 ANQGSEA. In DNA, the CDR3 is TGCAGCGTTGAATTCCAGGGGACTAGCACAGATACGCAGTATTTT. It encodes CSVEFQGTSTDTQYF.

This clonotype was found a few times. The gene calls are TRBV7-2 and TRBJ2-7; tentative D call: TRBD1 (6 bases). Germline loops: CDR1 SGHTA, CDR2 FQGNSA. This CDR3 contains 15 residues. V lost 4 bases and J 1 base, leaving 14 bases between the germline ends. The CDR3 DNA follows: TGTGCCAGCAGCTCTTTCGGACAGAATTCCTACGAGCAGTACTTC. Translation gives CASSSFGQNSYEQYF. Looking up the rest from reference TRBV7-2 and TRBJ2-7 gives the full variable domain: GAGVSQSPSNKVTEKGKDVELRCDPISGHTALYWYRQSLGQGLEFLIYFQGNSAPDKSGLPSDRFSAERTGGSVSTLTIQRTQQEDSAVYLCASSSFGQNSYEQYFGPGTRLTVT.

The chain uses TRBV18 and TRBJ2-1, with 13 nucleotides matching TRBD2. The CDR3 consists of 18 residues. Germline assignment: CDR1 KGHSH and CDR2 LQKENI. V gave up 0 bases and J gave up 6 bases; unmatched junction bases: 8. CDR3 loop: CASSPPVRTSGRGNEQFF. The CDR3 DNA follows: TGTGCCAGCTCACCACCGGTGCGGACTAGCGGGAGAGGCAATGAGCAGTTCTTC. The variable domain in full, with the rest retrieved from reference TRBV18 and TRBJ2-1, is NAGVMQNPRHLVRRRGQEARLRCSPMKGHSHVYWYRQLPEEGLKFMVYLQKENIIDESGMPKERFSAEFPKEGPSILRIQQVVRGDSAAYFCASSPPVRTSGRGNEQFFGPGTRLTVL.

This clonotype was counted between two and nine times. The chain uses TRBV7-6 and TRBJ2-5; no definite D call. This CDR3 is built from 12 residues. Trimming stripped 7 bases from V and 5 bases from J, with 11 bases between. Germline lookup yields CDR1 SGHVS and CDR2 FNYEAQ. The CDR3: CASTTHGETQYF. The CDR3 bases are TGTGCCAGCACCACCCACGGGGAGACCCAGTACTTC. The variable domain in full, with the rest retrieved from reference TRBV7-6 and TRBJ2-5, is GAGVSQSPRYKVTKRGQDVALRCDPISGHVSLYWYRQALGQGPEFLTYFNYEAQQDKSGLPNDRFSAERPEGSISTLTIQRTEQRDSAMYRCASTTHGETQYFGPGTRLLVL.

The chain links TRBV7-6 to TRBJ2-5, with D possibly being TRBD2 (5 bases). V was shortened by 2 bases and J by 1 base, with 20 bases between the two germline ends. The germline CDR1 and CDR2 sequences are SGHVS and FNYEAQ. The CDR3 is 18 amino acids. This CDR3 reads CASSLPSRLLEVQETQYF. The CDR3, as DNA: TGTGCCAGCAGCTTACCTTCTAGACTCCTGGAGGTCCAAGAGACCCAGTACTTC.

The CDR3 loop is CASSLSGPYEQYF. The CDR3 coding sequence is TGCGCCAGCAGCCTCTCCGGCCCATACGAGCAGTACTTC. The chain joins TRBV5-1 to TRBJ2-7; D is undetermined. This CDR3 comprises 13 residues. The V end was cut by 4 bases, the J end by 4 bases, with 12 bases between. Germline CDR1 reads SGHRS; CDR2 reads YFSETQ.

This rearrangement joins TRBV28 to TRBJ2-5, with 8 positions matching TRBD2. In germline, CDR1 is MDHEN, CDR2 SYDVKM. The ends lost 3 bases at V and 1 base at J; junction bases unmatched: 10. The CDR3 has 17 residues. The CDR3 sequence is CASSFSGEGGAQETQYF. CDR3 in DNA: TGTGCCAGCAGTTTTAGCGGGGAGGGGGGGGCCCAAGAGACCCAGTACTTC.

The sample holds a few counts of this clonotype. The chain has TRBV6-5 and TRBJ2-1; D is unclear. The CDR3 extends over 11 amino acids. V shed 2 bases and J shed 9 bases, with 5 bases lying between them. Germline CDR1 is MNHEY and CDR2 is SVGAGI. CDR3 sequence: CASSYGFEQFF. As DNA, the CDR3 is TGTGCCAGCAGTTACGGCTTTGAGCAGTTCTTC.

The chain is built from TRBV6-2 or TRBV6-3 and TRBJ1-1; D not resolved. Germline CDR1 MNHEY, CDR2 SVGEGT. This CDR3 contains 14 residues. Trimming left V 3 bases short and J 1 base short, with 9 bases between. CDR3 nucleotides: TGTGCCAGCAGTTATGCCGGGAGGAACACTGAAGCTTTCTTT. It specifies CASSYAGRNTEAFF.

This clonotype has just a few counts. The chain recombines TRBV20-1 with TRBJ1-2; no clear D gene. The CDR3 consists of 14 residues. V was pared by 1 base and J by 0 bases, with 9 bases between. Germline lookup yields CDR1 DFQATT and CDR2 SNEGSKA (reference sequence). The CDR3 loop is CSARGAMTNYGYTF. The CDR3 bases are TGCAGTGCTAGAGGGGCGATGACTAACTATGGCTACACCTTC.

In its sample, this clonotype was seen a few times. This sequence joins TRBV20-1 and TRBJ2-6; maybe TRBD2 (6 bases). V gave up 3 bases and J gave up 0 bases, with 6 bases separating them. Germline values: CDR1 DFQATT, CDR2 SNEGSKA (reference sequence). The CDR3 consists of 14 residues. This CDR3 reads CSASGGSGANVLTF. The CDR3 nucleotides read TGCAGTGCTAGCGGGGGCTCTGGGGCCAACGTCCTGACTTTC.

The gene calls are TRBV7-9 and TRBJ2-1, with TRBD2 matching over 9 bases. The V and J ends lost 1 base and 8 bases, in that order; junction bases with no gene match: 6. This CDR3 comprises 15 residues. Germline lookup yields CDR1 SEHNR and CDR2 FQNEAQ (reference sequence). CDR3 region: CASSLVQRGADEQFF. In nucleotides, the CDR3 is TGTGCCAGCAGCTTAGTACAGCGGGGGGCGGATGAGCAGTTCTTC.

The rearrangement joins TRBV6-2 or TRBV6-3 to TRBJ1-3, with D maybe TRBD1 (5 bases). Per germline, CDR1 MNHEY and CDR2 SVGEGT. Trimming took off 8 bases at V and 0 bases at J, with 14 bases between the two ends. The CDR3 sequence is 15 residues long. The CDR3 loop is CASLRDGSSGNTIYF. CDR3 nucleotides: TGTGCCAGCCTGAGGGACGGGAGCTCTGGAAACACCATATATTTT.

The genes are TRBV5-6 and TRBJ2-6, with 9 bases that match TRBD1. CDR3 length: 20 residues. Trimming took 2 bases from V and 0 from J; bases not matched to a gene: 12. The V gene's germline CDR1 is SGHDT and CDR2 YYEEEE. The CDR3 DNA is TGTGCCAGCAGCTTTCCTTCGGGACAGGGAGAAACCTCTGGGGCCAACGTCCTGACTTTC. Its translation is CASSFPSGQGETSGANVLTF.

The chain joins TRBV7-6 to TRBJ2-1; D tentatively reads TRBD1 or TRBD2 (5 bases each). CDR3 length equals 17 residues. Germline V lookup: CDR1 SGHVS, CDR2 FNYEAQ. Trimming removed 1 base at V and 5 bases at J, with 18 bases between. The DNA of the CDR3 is TGTGCCAGCAGCTTAGTGTTCGGGGCAGGGTCTAACAATGAGCAGTTCTTC. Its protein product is CASSLVFGAGSNNEQFF.

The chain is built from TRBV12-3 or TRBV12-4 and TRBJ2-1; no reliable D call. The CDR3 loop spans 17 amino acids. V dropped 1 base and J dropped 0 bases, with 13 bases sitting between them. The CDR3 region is CASSLGQAGSSYNEQFF. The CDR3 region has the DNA TGTGCCAGCAGTTTAGGCCAGGCAGGAAGCTCCTACAATGAGCAGTTCTTC.

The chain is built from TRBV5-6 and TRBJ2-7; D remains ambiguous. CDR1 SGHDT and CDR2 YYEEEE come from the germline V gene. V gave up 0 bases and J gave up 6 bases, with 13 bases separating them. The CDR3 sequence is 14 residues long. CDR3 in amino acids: CASSLAGRLFEQYF. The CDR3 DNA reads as TGTGCCAGCAGCTTGGCCGGACGTCTTTTCGAGCAGTACTTC.